This T cell receptor (beta chain) stems from a study of CD4 T cells in relation to SARS-CoV-2 and coronaviruses. Produced via immunoSEQ multiplex PCR; TCRdb's table is partial and in-frame only. The sample has 38,000 or so clones; around four fifths are singletons. This CDR3 contains 15 residues. Deletions cut 4 bases from V and 3 bases from J, with 16 bases between. Points on this clone: Its antigen is currently unknown.

The chain uses TRBV23-1 and TRBJ2-7; no firm D call. TRBV23-1 is an ORF; its function is uncertain. The receptor was derived from an adult with COVID-19. The sequencing sample was made of memory CD4+ T cells from PBMCs, cultured in vitro. The CDR3 reads CASSLYPTMNYEQYF. The CDR3 DNA follows: TGCGCCAGCAGTCTATACCCAACTATGAACTACGAGCAGTACTTC.